The 3 T cell receptor beta chains in this list originate from one sample, sequenced in a study of cytomegalovirus exposure and HLA in healthy donors. The PCR ran on 60 Vbeta and 13 Jbeta primers. Here immunoSEQ multiplex PCR was the method, and the copy in TCRdb shows in-frame clones only, minus some. The table records about 130,000 clones, over 70% of them present only once. The sequencing input was PBMCs. The receptors stem from a young woman in good health and CMV-seronegative.

The chain carries TRBV5-6 and TRBJ2-3; 7 nucleotides match TRBD2. This CDR3 is built from 18 residues. Per germline, CDR1 SGHDT and CDR2 YYEEEE. V shed 5 bases, J shed 2 bases, and the junction held 17 bases outside the gene matches. CDR3 DNA: TGTGCCAGCAGAGCGGGACCAAAACGATCCGGGGCCACAGATACGCAGTATTTT. Translated: CASRAGPKRSGATDTQYF.

J is TRBJ2-5 and V is TRBV18; TRBD1 agrees at 7 bases. Per germline, CDR1 KGHSH and CDR2 LQKENI. This CDR3 is built from 15 residues. Trimming took 3 bases from V and 5 from J; bases not matched to a gene: 9. CDR3 in DNA: TGTGCCAGCTCACCTTTCGGGGACAGCGTGGAGACCCAGTACTTC. Its protein is CASSPFGDSVETQYF.

V and J are TRBV5-6 and TRBJ2-7; 7 bases agree with TRBD2. Unmatched junction bases numbered 3, after V lost 5 bases and J lost 4 bases. This CDR3 spans 12 amino acids. Germline CDR1 SGHDT, CDR2 YYEEEE. CDR3 sequence: CASSGGSYEQYF. The CDR3 DNA reads TGTGCCAGCAGTGGCGGGAGTTACGAGCAGTACTTC.